These 14 T cell receptor beta chains were sequenced from one sample in a study of CD8 T cells in ankylosing spondylitis. Antigens for these TCRs are unknown. TCRdb fed the 5' RACE reads into MiXCR, producing one record per CDR3 protein. The sample contains a few hundred thousand distinct CDR3 sequences, 12% of which appear only once. Study-level results: A TCR beta motif of eight highly homologous variants appeared characteristic of ankylosing spondylitis blood.

The sequenced sample was blood, either unsorted or a sorted T cell fraction (not recorded which). These receptors were obtained from a male donor with ankylosing spondylitis.

This clonotype was detected ten times or more. This chain connects TRBV7-9 to TRBJ2-6; D is undetermined. Trimming left V 4 bases short and J 0 bases short, with 1 base between. Germline assignment: CDR1 SEHNR and CDR2 FQNEAQ (reference sequence). The CDR3 covers 13 residues. The CDR3 nucleotides read TGTGCCAGCAGCTCCTCTGGGGCCAACGTCCTGACTTTC. As protein: CASSSSGANVLTF.

This clonotype was seen ten or more times. The chain couples TRBV3-1 to TRBJ2-2; D not resolved. The CDR3 totals 15 residues. The ends were cut back, 0 bases at V and 5 bases at J, with 10 bases in the middle. CDR1 LGHDT and CDR2 YNNKEL come from the germline V gene (reference sequence). CDR3 sequence (DNA): TGTGCCAGCAGCCAAGATTTAACGAGGACCGGGGAGCTGTTTTTT. Translating gives CASSQDLTRTGELFF.

In this sample, this clonotype turned up a few times. This chain uses TRBV20-1 with TRBJ1-3, with D maybe TRBD1 (6 bases). Per the germline V gene, CDR1 is DFQATT and CDR2 is SNEGSKA (reference sequence). CDR3 size: 13 residues. Trimming removed 6 bases from V and 2 bases from J, with 11 bases in between. The CDR3: CSAYRTAGNTIYF. The CDR3 DNA reads TGCAGTGCCTATAGGACAGCTGGAAACACCATATATTTT.

This clonotype was seen many times. The CDR3 DNA follows: TGCGCCAGCAGAGAGCCGGGACTAGCGGAAACGAGGACCGGGGAGCTGTTTTTT. Its protein is CASREPGLAETRTGELFF. V is TRBV5-1 and J is TRBJ2-2, with TRBD2 identical over 11 bases. This CDR3 has 18 residues. Germline V gives CDR1 SGHRS, CDR2 YFSETQ. V lost 5 bases, J lost 5 bases, and 14 bases stayed unmatched.

The rearrangement links TRBV12-3 or TRBV12-4 to TRBJ1-6, with D perhaps matching TRBD1 (6 bases). V lost 5 bases and J lost 10, with 12 bases in between. This CDR3 comprises 13 residues. The CDR3 is CASSQGFGSPLHF. As DNA, the CDR3 is TGTGCCAGCAGTCAGGGGTTTGGGTCACCCCTCCACTTT.

The rearrangement joins TRBV5-1 to TRBJ1-1; no clear D gene. CDR3 length: 14 residues. With 5 bases removed from V and 1 base from J, the gap between germline ends came to 12 bases. CDR1 and CDR2 (germline): SGHRS, YFSETQ. The CDR3 DNA follows: TGCGCCAGCAGTCCAAGGGTGAGGAACACTGAAGCTTTCTTT. Its translation is CASSPRVRNTEAFF.

In this sample, this clonotype turned up many times. The rearrangement joins TRBV5-1 to TRBJ1-4, with D possibly TRBD1 on 5 matching bases. Per germline, CDR1 SGHRS and CDR2 YFSETQ. V was clipped by 4 bases and J by 8 bases, with 18 bases between them. The length of the CDR3 is 15 residues. CDR3 DNA sequence: TGCGCCAGCAGCCTGGGGCGACTTCTGGGGGAAAAACTGTTTTTT. Protein: CASSLGRLLGEKLFF. Drawing the rest from reference TRBV5-1 and TRBJ1-4, the complete variable domain is KAGVTQTPRYLIKTRGQQVTLSCSPISGHRSVSWYQQTPGQGLQFLFEYFSETQRNKGNFPGRFSGRQFSNSRSEMNVSTLELGDSALYLCASSLGRLLGEKLFFGSGTQLSVL.

The chain combines TRBV29-1 with TRBJ2-1, with 12 bases lining up with TRBD2. Germline-derived CDR1 and CDR2 are SQVTM and ANQGSEA. V lost 4 bases, J lost 9 bases, and 4 bases stayed unmatched. The CDR3 contains 13 residues. DNA of the CDR3: TGCAGCGTTGGGGCTAGCGGGGGGGGTGAGCAGTTCTTC. Amino acids: CSVGASGGGEQFF.

The sample holds many counts of this clonotype. This chain joins TRBV12-3 or TRBV12-4 and TRBJ1-4; the D gene is possibly TRBD1 (5 bases). CDR3 size: 15 residues. The V and J ends lost 3 bases and 0 bases respectively, with 8 bases between them. The DNA of the CDR3 is TGTGCCAGCAGTTTTGGGGGGTCAACTAATGAAAAACTGTTTTTT. It translates to CASSFGGSTNEKLFF.

The CDR3: CASRGVGGRIYEQYV. CDR3 coding DNA: TGTGCCAGCAGGGGGGTCGGCGGGAGAATATACGAGCAGTACGTC. The rearrangement joins TRBV27 to TRBJ2-7; 7 positions match TRBD2. The germline gives CDR1 MNHEY, CDR2 SMNVEV (reference sequence). CDR3 length equals 15 residues. V lost 6 bases to trimming and J lost 4 bases; unmatched junction nucleotides: 12.

This clonotype has only a few counts. The rearrangement uses TRBV5-1 and TRBJ2-5; D is perhaps TRBD2 (5 bases). There are 16 residues in the CDR3. The germline V gene has CDR1 SGHRS and CDR2 YFSETQ. Trimming left V 2 bases short and J 1 base short, with 15 bases between. The CDR3 nucleotides are TGCGCCAGCAGCTTCGGTCCGGGATCGGTCCAAGAGACCCAGTACTTC. Translating gives CASSFGPGSVQETQYF.

The rearrangement links TRBV5-5 to TRBJ2-3, with D possibly TRBD2 on 5 matching bases. Per the germline V gene, CDR1 is SGHKS and CDR2 is YYEKEE (reference sequence). Trimming removed 3 bases at V and 2 bases at J, with 13 bases between. This CDR3 region has 15 residues. In DNA, the CDR3 is TGTGCCAGCAGCTCTGGACTCGCGGACACAGATACGCAGTATTTT. This sequence encodes CASSSGLADTDTQYF. Combining the CDR3 with reference TRBV5-5 and TRBJ2-3 gives the whole variable domain DAGVTQSPTHLIKTRGQQVTLRCSPISGHKSVSWYQQVLGQGPQFIFQYYEKEERGRGNFPDRFSARQFPNYSSELNVNALLLGDSALYLCASSSGLADTDTQYFGPGTRLTVL.

There are many counts of this clonotype. The rearrangement uses TRBV5-1 and TRBJ2-1; D possibly matches TRBD1 or TRBD2 (5 bases each). Germline V lookup: CDR1 SGHRS, CDR2 YFSETQ. V was pared by 0 bases and J by 8 bases, with 12 bases between. The CDR3 runs to 14 residues. The DNA of the CDR3 is TGCGCCAGCAGCTTGGGGGACCAGCCCCATGAGCAGTTCTTC. The encoded protein is CASSLGDQPHEQFF.

This clonotype was seen a few times. The chain joins TRBV20-1 to TRBJ2-7; no reliable D call. Germline V gene lookup returns CDR1 DFQATT and CDR2 SNEGSKA (reference sequence). The CDR3 totals 13 residues. The V and J ends lost 2 bases and 4 bases respectively, with 12 bases between them. CDR3 bases: TGCAGTGCTAGATCAGAAACCGGATACGAGCAGTACTTC. It translates to CSARSETGYEQYF.